This T cell receptor (beta chain) was documented in a study of CXCR3-negative and CXCR3-positive naive CD8 T cells. Study in general: Total TRB output reached about 135 million reads, about 1.5 +/- 0.3 million per library. Study conclusions and caveats: Within a donor, both naive subsets shared TRBV-TRBJ usage, unlike memory cells. Both of the naive subsets showed about the same high diversity, but memory CD8+ cells had much less. CXCR3-positive naive cells carried more hydrophobic TRB CDR3s than CXCR3-negative naive cells did.

In germline, CDR1 is MDHEN, CDR2 SYDVKM. This CDR3 has 16 residues. Comment on this clonotype: Its antigen is unidentified.

Via 5' RACE with UMI labels, TRB cDNA libraries were prepared. Reprocessing the 5' RACE reads, TCRdb reports a single entry for every CDR3 protein and omits DNA. The listing records about 41,000 distinct CDR3 sequences. Specimen: naive CXCR3- CD8+ T cells from blood. Subset given: CD45RO-CCR7+CD27+CD95- naive CD8+ T cells lacking CXCR3 (TNR3-). The TCR originated in a human donor in good health. Some clones in this sample may be carry-over from other donors' samples. This chain uses TRBV28 with TRBJ2-5; the D call from TCRdb, TRBD2, cannot be confirmed without DNA. The CDR3 here is CASSSLTSGGYETQYF.